Below, 27 T cell receptor beta chains from the same sample are listed, as sequenced in a study of blood T cell repertoires in COVID-19. Measured with immunoSEQ multiplex PCR; TCRdb has only the in-frame clones, and not every one. This table has about 350,000 clones, roughly 89% appearing once. The sequenced sample was peripheral blood. These receptor sequences come from a woman aged 55-70 years with COVID-19, enrolled during active disease.

The rearrangement joins TRBV28 to TRBJ1-2; possible D gene TRBD1, 5 bases. V was pared by 6 bases and J by 8 bases, with 13 bases between. The CDR3 has 12 amino acids. Germline loops: CDR1 MDHEN, CDR2 SYDVKM. The DNA of the CDR3 is TGTGCCAGCAGCCTCAGGGTGGGGGGCTACACCTTC. It specifies CASSLRVGGYTF.

The rearrangement joins TRBV5-4 to TRBJ2-3, with 10 nucleotides matching TRBD1. CDR3 size: 17 residues. Germline-derived CDR1 and CDR2 are SGHNT and YYREEE (reference sequence). J gave up 0 bases and V 3 bases, and 7 bases lay outside the gene matches. CDR3 residues: CASSSRTGGISTDTQYF. The CDR3, as DNA: TGTGCCAGCAGCTCCCGGACAGGGGGGATCAGCACAGATACGCAGTATTTT.

The chain uses TRBV15 and TRBJ1-1; D is ambiguous. This CDR3 is built from 15 residues. From germline, CDR1 is LNHNV and CDR2 YYDKDF (reference sequence). The V end was cut by 1 base, the J end by 0 bases, with 9 bases between. The CDR3 DNA reads as TGTGCCACCAGCAGAGGAGGGTTAATGAACACTGAAGCTTTCTTT. It is translated as CATSRGGLMNTEAFF.

The chain recombines TRBV5-5 with TRBJ1-2, with 8 positions matching TRBD1. Losses at the gene ends were 0 bases for V and 4 bases for J; bases not matched to a gene: 8. Germline CDR1 is SGHKS and CDR2 is YYEKEE (reference sequence). The CDR3 has 16 residues. DNA of the CDR3: TGTGCCAGCAGCTTGGCCTCCAGGGGGCAGGTCTATGGCTACACCTTC. The encoded protein is CASSLASRGQVYGYTF.

The rearrangement uses TRBV12-3 or TRBV12-4 and TRBJ2-7; the D gene is possibly TRBD1 (5 bases). V dropped 8 bases and J dropped 2 bases, with 13 bases sitting between them. This CDR3 is 13 amino acids long. The CDR3 DNA is TGTGCCAGCGCGGTAGGGGTTGCCTACGAGCAGTACTTC. Protein: CASAVGVAYEQYF.

The chain recombines TRBV5-8 with TRBJ1-1, with D hard to call. The CDR3 runs to 13 residues. V was cut by 4 bases and J by 4 bases, with 11 bases left in between. Germline V gene data show CDR1 as SGHTS and CDR2 as YDEGEE. The CDR3 sequence: CASSEGRATEAFF. The CDR3 DNA is TGTGCCAGCAGCGAAGGGCGGGCCACTGAAGCTTTCTTT.

Written as DNA, the CDR3 is TGTGCCAGCAGTCTGGACAGGGGGAACACTGAAGCTTTCTTT. Its protein is CASSLDRGNTEAFF. This chain connects TRBV7-9 to TRBJ1-1, with 9 positions matching TRBD1. V was pared by 6 bases and J by 1 base, with 3 bases of the junction left unmatched. Germline CDR1 is SEHNR and CDR2 is FQNEAQ (reference sequence). This CDR3 is built from 14 residues.

The rearrangement joins TRBV30 to TRBJ1-1; D is uncertain. Germline-derived CDR1 and CDR2 are GTSNPN and SVGIG (reference sequence). The CDR3 loop spans 12 amino acids. The V and J ends lost 0 bases and 7 bases respectively, with 9 bases between them. The CDR3 region is CAWSVELIEAFF. The DNA for the CDR3 is TGTGCCTGGAGTGTCGAGCTCATTGAAGCTTTCTTT.

The genes are TRBV6-5 and TRBJ1-4; tentative D call: TRBD1 (6 bases). The V gene's germline CDR1 is MNHEY and CDR2 SVGAGI. There are 15 residues in the CDR3. Trimming pared 6 bases from V and 0 bases from J, leaving 11 bases between. This CDR3 reads CASRMDSSTNEKLFF. The CDR3 nucleotides are TGTGCCAGCAGGATGGACAGTTCAACTAATGAAAAACTGTTTTTT.

The V and J genes are TRBV27 and TRBJ1-2, with D possibly matching TRBD1 (6 bases). V gave up 9 bases and J gave up 10 bases, with 18 bases separating them. CDR1 is MNHEY, CDR2 SMNVEV, per germline (reference sequence). There are 12 residues in the CDR3. This CDR3 reads CASSRDTYTYTF. The DNA for the CDR3 is TGTGCCAGTTCCCGGGACACCTATACCTACACCTTC.

V and J are TRBV6-2 or TRBV6-3 and TRBJ1-6; possibly TRBD1 for D (5 bases). V dropped 2 bases and J dropped 8 bases, with 13 bases sitting between them. Germline V gene lookup returns CDR1 MNHEY and CDR2 SVGEGT. This CDR3 has 15 amino acids. CDR3 sequence reads: CASSYVAREDSPLHF. Here the CDR3 DNA reads TGTGCCAGCAGTTACGTCGCCAGGGAGGATTCACCCCTCCACTTT.

This clone occurred once. The chain is built from TRBV2 and TRBJ2-3; maybe TRBD2 (6 bases). Trimming removed 6 bases at V and 2 bases at J, with 12 bases between. This CDR3 comprises 14 residues. Germline assignment: CDR1 SNHLY and CDR2 FYNNEI. CDR3: CASRWGLSTDTQYF. In DNA form, the CDR3 reads TGTGCCAGCAGGTGGGGACTTTCCACAGATACGCAGTATTTT.

V is TRBV7-2 and J is TRBJ1-1; 7 bases fit TRBD1. The CDR3 covers 13 residues. V shed 6 bases, J shed 3 bases, and the junction held 4 bases outside the gene matches. CDR1 SGHTA and CDR2 FQGNSA come from the germline V gene. The CDR3 region is CASRPDRYTEAFF. The CDR3 DNA reads as TGTGCCAGCAGACCGGACAGGTACACTGAAGCTTTCTTT.

The chain joins TRBV5-4 to TRBJ2-7; 12 bases align to TRBD2. This CDR3 is 15 amino acids long. The germline gives CDR1 SGHNT, CDR2 YYREEE (reference sequence). J lost 4 bases, V lost 2 bases, and 4 bases had no gene match. The CDR3 DNA reads TGTGCCAGCAGCTTACAGACTAGCGGGGGTTACGAGCAGTACTTC. Translating gives CASSLQTSGGYEQYF.

This sequence joins TRBV11-3 and TRBJ1-1, with 9 bases matching TRBD1. Germline V gene sequence: CDR1 SGHNT, CDR2 YENEEA. Losses at the gene ends were 5 bases for V and 2 bases for J; bases not matched to a gene: 3. CDR3 length equals 14 residues. Here the CDR3 reads CASSRQGGNTEAFF. CDR3 in DNA: TGTGCCAGCAGCAGACAGGGGGGAAACACTGAAGCTTTCTTT.

This clone was detected only a few times. The same CDR3 arises from other DNA sequences in this sample as well. V usage is TRBV19 and J usage is TRBJ2-5, with 7 nucleotides matching TRBD2. V gave up 1 base and J gave up 5 bases; unmatched junction bases: 4. The CDR3 sequence is 14 residues long. The germline V gene encodes CDR1 LNHDA and CDR2 SQIVND (reference sequence). The CDR3 reads CASSIVGGGETQYF. In DNA form, the CDR3 reads TGTGCCAGTAGTATAGTTGGGGGAGGGGAGACCCAGTACTTC.

V is TRBV10-2 and J is TRBJ1-2; 9 bases line up with TRBD1. The CDR3 has 15 residues. In germline, CDR1 is WSHSY, CDR2 SAAADI. Germline trimming cut 4 bases from V and 5 bases from J; bases unmatched to any gene: 8. CDR3 amino acids: CASSVDYRGRYGYTF. The CDR3 DNA is TGCGCCAGCAGTGTTGATTACAGGGGGCGGTATGGCTACACCTTC.

The J gene is TRBJ1-5, the V gene TRBV7-3; the match to TRBD1 covers 7 bases. Germline-derived CDR1 and CDR2 are SGHTA and FQGTGA. V dropped 5 bases and J dropped 4; count of bases not matched to a gene: 17. CDR3 length: 18 residues. The CDR3 loop reads CASSPLGASRQGNQPQHF. CDR3 in DNA: TGTGCCAGCAGCCCCCTTGGAGCGTCGCGACAGGGTAATCAGCCCCAGCATTTT.

The chain recombines TRBV5-1 with TRBJ1-2, with D unresolved. The CDR3 is 14 amino acids. Trimming removed 4 bases at V and 8 bases at J, with 18 bases between. Germline V gene data show CDR1 as SGHRS and CDR2 as YFSETQ. In DNA form, the CDR3 reads TGCGCCAGCAGCGCAAATGGTCTGTACCGGGGCTACACCTTC. Its translation is CASSANGLYRGYTF.

This clone appeared a single time. This chain connects TRBV6-5 to TRBJ1-2; perhaps TRBD1 as D (6 bases). The CDR3 has 13 amino acids. The germline V and J ends were trimmed by 7 bases and 6 bases, with 15 bases remaining between them. CDR1 and CDR2 (germline): MNHEY, SVGAGI. CDR3 region: CASTEGGWNGYTF. The CDR3 nucleotides read TGTGCCAGCACAGAGGGGGGGTGGAATGGCTACACCTTC.

The chain uses TRBV10-3 and TRBJ1-2; no clear D. The germline V gene has CDR1 ENHRY and CDR2 SYGVKD. The CDR3 runs 13 residues. Trimming stripped 0 bases from V and 6 bases from J, with 8 bases between. The CDR3 reads CAISESNGDGYTF. The CDR3, as DNA: TGTGCCATCAGTGAGTCGAACGGGGATGGCTACACCTTC.

The chain has TRBV20-1 and TRBJ2-7; D unresolved. With 3 bases removed from V and 0 bases from J, the gap between germline ends came to 9 bases. Germline-derived CDR1 and CDR2 are DFQATT and SNEGSKA (reference sequence). CDR3 length equals 13 residues. For the CDR3, the DNA is TGCAGTGCTAGTGTCCAGTTCTCCTACGAGCAGTACTTC. This gives the protein CSASVQFSYEQYF.

The chain carries TRBV6-6 and TRBJ2-3; TRBD2 agrees at 9 bases. Germline V lookup: CDR1 MNHNY, CDR2 SVGAGI (reference sequence). CDR3 size: 18 residues. The V segment lost 5 bases and the J segment 3 bases; nucleotides outside the gene matches: 15. The CDR3: CASSLWGGGAAGTDTQYF. In nucleotides, the CDR3 is TGTGCCAGCAGTCTTTGGGGCGGGGGGGCCGCCGGGACAGATACGCAGTATTTT.

J is TRBJ2-1 and V is TRBV5-1; the D is unclear. The CDR3 is made up of 15 amino acids. Trimming pared 4 bases from V and 3 bases from J, leaving 14 bases between. Germline CDR1 is SGHRS and CDR2 is YFSETQ. CDR3 protein: CASSREVIGYNEQFF. As DNA, the CDR3 is TGCGCCAGCAGCCGCGAGGTCATTGGCTACAATGAGCAGTTCTTC.

This CDR3 is CASSSSVPVQETQYF. The CDR3 DNA follows: TGTGCCAGCAGCTCCTCCGTTCCGGTACAAGAGACCCAGTACTTC. The chain is built from TRBV7-9 and TRBJ2-5; D gene unclear. Trimming removed 4 bases at V and 2 bases at J, with 14 bases between. CDR3 length equals 15 residues. Germline assignment: CDR1 SEHNR and CDR2 FQNEAQ (reference sequence). The whole variable domain, remainder taken from reference TRBV7-9 and TRBJ2-5, is DTGVSQNPRHKITKRGQNVTFRCDPISEHNRLYWYRQTLGQGPEFLTYFQNEAQLEKSRLLSDRFSAERPKGSFSTLEIQRTEQGDSAMYLCASSSSVPVQETQYFGPGTRLLVL.

CDR3 in amino acids: CASSPRIPDGYTF. Written as DNA, the CDR3 is TGTGCCAGCTCACCTAGAATCCCCGATGGCTACACCTTC. V gene TRBV18 combines with J gene TRBJ1-2; D remains ambiguous. The CDR3 spans 13 residues. Germline V lookup: CDR1 KGHSH, CDR2 LQKENI. V gave up 3 bases and J gave up 6 bases, with 11 bases separating them. Filled out from reference TRBV18 and TRBJ1-2, the complete variable domain reads NAGVMQNPRHLVRRRGQEARLRCSPMKGHSHVYWYRQLPEEGLKFMVYLQKENIIDESGMPKERFSAEFPKEGPSILRIQQVVRGDSAAYFCASSPRIPDGYTFGSGTRLTVV.

The chain uses TRBV10-3 and TRBJ2-3, with TRBD2 matching 7 bases. This CDR3 contains 15 residues. Losses at the gene ends were 4 bases for V and 0 bases for J; bases not matched to a gene: 4. Germline V gene data show CDR1 as ENHRY and CDR2 as SYGVKD. In DNA, the CDR3 is TGTGCCATCAGTGGAGGGGAGGGGAGCACAGATACGCAGTATTTT. Amino acid sequence: CAISGGEGSTDTQYF.